This TCR beta chain stems from a study of cytomegalovirus exposure and HLA in healthy donors. Turning to the study itself: A preliminary data release comprised roughly 80 million unique TCRs obtained from HLA-typed donors. Study observations and caveats: Among the most significant clusters, several appeared linked to common viral pathogens in a later analysis.

V lost 2 bases, J lost 4 bases, and 12 bases lay in between. The CDR3 covers 14 residues. The germline V gene has CDR1 SGHRS and CDR2 YFSETQ. Regarding this clone: What it binds is not known.

The PCR had 60 Vbeta and 13 Jbeta primers. Produced via immunoSEQ multiplex PCR; TCRdb's table is partial and in-frame only. The sample has over 65,000 clones; around two thirds are singletons. This chain connects TRBV5-1 to TRBJ1-1; D may be TRBD1 (6 bases). Sequencing input: PBMCs. The source of this sequence is a woman between 45 and 60 years old in good health and CMV-seropositive. The CDR3 spells CASSFEGVGTEAFF. As DNA, the CDR3 is TGCGCCAGCAGCTTCGAGGGGGTGGGCACTGAAGCTTTCTTT.